This TCR beta chain was sequenced in a study of human T cells and chemical hapten exposure (dated by TCRdb to about 2021). General notes on the study: For sensitization, 2% DPC in acetone was applied to a 2 cm by 2 cm area of upper inner arm skin. Libraries were pooled for sequencing, and per-sample TCR yields varied mainly because of small differences in library volumes within the pool. Patch testing was performed on the upper back with Finn chambers containing 0.01% DPC, and the patch tests were scored after 6 days according to International Contact Dermatitis Research Group standards. Throughout the study period of roughly 24 weeks, patients also received therapeutic DPC doses to the scalp every week. In alopecia patients, the study followed how the peripheral blood TCR repertoire changed in vivo over primary and secondary sensitization to diphenylcyclopropenone (DPC), a hapten. Alopecia areata with under or over 50% scalp involvement, alopecia totalis and alopecia universalis were represented in the patient cohort, which was mostly female. Blood for TCR sequencing was provided by twenty-nine alopecia patients at one to four time points (pre-sensitization, 2, 6 and 24 weeks). Patient blood was sampled pre-sensitization (week 0) and at 2, 6 and about 24 weeks after DPC sensitization.

Taken from the germline V gene, the CDR1 and CDR2 loops are SGHRS and YFSETQ. The V end loses 4 bases and the J end loses 6 bases, and a stretch of 14 bases separates them. The CDR3 goes from the cysteine to the phenylalanine over 15 residues. The entry retains the CDR3 DNA only, 45 bases that are in frame from base 1. Library construction relied on RACE. The reads were generated on a NextSeq 500. During library preparation, unique molecular identifiers were attached to individual cDNA molecules so that TCRs could be counted in a quantitative, reproducible way. From each blood RNA sample, both TCR alpha and TCR beta chains were sequenced. The paper's data handling went like this. The median number of TCRs per sample was 85,000 to 100,000, ranging from roughly 23,224 to 690,600. The Decombinator software suite was used to annotate the V, J and CDR3 of the TCR reads. Every sample was subsampled to the same number of TCRs (28,000) for the PS versus PT1 abundance plots. TCRs were defined as expanded if absent before sensitization and observed at least eight times at the 2-week time point. TCRdb reanalyzed the raw reads on its own, using fastp at Q25 for trimming and MiXCR for clone calling, and kept in-frame beta chains. Records with the same CDR3 protein are collapsed into one entry carrying the most frequent genes and DNA. What appears here as the V and J calls and clone size reflects TCRdb's work, not the paper's. This sample holds approximately 120,000 distinct CDR3 sequences; roughly 10% were observed only once. The ten largest clones add up to approximately 3% of the sample.

Results and caveats for the whole study, not just this receptor: DPC sensitization did not change how many TCRs were above 1 in 1000 frequency, and no evidence was found of alterations in global repertoire structure. Patch test score correlated positively with the number of PT1 expanded TCRs, reaching significance at thresholds 8, 16 and 32 but not at 4. Repeated subsampling changed both the strength of the expansion versus patch-test correlation and the threshold at which the correlation became significant. Because all patients had alopecia, a presumed autoimmune disease, the immune response of the patients might differ from that of healthy individuals. Expanded TCRs formed significantly more large CDR3 similarity clusters than pre-sensitization or healthy control sets, consistent with antigen-driven responses.

For this clonotype: It lacks a known antigen. The sample holds no much larger clone one base away, and base qualities are not on file.

The label giving this sample's time point can be read as: patch test 2, 6 weeks after DPC sensitization. Interpreted using the paper, the treatment or condition label stands for: therapeutic diphenylcyclopropenone sensitization with weekly scalp DPC. At each patch-test visit, blood was drawn before the patch test was applied. Patients were considered eligible if aged 18 to 70, diagnosed with alopecia and deemed suitable for DPC therapy, and patients were excluded if pregnant. Unfractionated whole blood was collected in Tempus Blood RNA tubes, and total RNA was extracted from that blood. The rearrangement combines TRBV5-1 with TRBJ1-6; the D gene cannot be named for sure. The sequencing here drew on whole blood, taken in connection with sensitization to the hapten diphenylcyclopropenone (DPC). This TCR came from a woman in her forties with alopecia areata. Some clones in this sample may be carry-over from other donors' samples. The DNA reads as follows: TGCGCCAGCAGCCTTGCGGTGGCAGCTAATTCACCCCTCCACTTT. Its protein is CASSLAVAANSPLHF.